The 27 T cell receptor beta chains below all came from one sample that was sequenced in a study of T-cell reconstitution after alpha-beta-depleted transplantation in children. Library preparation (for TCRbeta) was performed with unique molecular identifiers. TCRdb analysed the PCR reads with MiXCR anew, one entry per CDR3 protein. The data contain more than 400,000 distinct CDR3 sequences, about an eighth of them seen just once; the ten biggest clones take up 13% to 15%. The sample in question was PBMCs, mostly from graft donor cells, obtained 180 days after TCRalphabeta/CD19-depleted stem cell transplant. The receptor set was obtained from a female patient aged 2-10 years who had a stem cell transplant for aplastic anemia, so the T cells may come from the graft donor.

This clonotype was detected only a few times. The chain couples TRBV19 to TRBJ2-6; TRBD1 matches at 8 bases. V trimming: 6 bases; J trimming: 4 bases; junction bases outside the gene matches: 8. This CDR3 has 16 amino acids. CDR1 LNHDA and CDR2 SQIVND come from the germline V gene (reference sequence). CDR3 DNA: TGTGCCAGTAGGGCGCGACAGGGGAGCGGGGCCAACGTCCTGACTTTC. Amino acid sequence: CASRARQGSGANVLTF.

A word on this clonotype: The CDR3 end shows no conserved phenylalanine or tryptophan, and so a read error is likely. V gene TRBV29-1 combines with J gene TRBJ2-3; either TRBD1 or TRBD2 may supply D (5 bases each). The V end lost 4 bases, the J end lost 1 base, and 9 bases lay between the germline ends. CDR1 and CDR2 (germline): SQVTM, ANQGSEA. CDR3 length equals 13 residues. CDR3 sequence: CSVVQGGTDTQYI. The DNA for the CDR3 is TGCAGCGTTGTGCAGGGAGGCACAGATACGCAGTATATT.

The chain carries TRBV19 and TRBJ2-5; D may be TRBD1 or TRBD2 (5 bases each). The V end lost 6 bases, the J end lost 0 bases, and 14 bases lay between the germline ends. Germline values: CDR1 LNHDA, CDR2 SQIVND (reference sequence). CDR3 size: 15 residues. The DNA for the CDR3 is TGTGCCAGTAGCAAGACGGGACGGAACCAAGAGACCCAGTACTTC. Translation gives CASSKTGRNQETQYF. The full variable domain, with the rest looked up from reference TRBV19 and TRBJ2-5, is DGGITQSPKYLFRKEGQNVTLSCEQNLNHDAMYWYRQDPGQGLRLIYYSQIVNDFQKGDIAEGYSVSREKKESFPLTVTSAQKNPTAFYLCASSKTGRNQETQYFGPGTRLLVL.

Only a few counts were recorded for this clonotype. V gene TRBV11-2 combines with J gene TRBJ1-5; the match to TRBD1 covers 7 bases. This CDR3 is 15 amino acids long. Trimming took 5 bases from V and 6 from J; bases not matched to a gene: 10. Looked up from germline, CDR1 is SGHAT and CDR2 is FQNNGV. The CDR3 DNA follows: TGTGCCAGCAGCAGACAGGGAGAAGGAATTCAGCCCCAGCATTTT. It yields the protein CASSRQGEGIQPQHF.

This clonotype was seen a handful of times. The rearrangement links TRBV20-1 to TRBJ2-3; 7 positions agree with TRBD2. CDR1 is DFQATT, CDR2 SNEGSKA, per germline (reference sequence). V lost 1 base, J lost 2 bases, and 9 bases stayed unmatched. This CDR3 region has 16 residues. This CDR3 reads CSARASREDLTDTQYF. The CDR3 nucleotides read TGCAGTGCTAGAGCTTCACGGGAGGACCTCACAGATACGCAGTATTTT.

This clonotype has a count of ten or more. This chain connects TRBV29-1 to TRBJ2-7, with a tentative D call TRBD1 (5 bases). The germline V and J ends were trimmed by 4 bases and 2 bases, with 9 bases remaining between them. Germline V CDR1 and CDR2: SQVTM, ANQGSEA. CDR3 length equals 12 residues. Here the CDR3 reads CSVVDRAYEQYF. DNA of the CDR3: TGCAGCGTTGTTGACAGAGCCTACGAGCAGTACTTC.

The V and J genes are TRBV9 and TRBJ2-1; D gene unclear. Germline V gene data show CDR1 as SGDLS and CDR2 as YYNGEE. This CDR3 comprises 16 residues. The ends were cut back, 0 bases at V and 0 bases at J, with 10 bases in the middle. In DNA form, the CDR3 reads TGTGCCAGCAGCGTAGTCGACTGGAGCTCCTACAATGAGCAGTTCTTC. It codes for CASSVVDWSSYNEQFF.

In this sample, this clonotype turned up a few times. The CDR3 spells CASSQQGPLYNEQFF. The DNA for the CDR3 is TGTGCCAGCAGCCAACAGGGGCCCCTTTACAATGAGCAGTTCTTC. This sequence joins TRBV7-9 and TRBJ2-1; 7 nucleotides agree with TRBD1. V lost 5 bases and J lost 4; bases outside the gene matches: 8. This CDR3 has 15 amino acids. Germline V gene sequence: CDR1 SEHNR, CDR2 FQNEAQ (reference sequence). Full variable domain (rest looked up from reference TRBV7-9 and TRBJ2-1): DTGVSQNPRHKITKRGQNVTFRCDPISEHNRLYWYRQTLGQGPEFLTYFQNEAQLEKSRLLSDRFSAERPKGSFSTLEIQRTEQGDSAMYLCASSQQGPLYNEQFFGPGTRLTVL.

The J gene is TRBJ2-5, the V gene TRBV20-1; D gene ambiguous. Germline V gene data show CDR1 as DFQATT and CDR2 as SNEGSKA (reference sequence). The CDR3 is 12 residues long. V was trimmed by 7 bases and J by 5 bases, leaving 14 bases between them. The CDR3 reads CSVTTVGETQYF. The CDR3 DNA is TGCAGTGTTACTACGGTCGGGGAGACCCAGTACTTC.

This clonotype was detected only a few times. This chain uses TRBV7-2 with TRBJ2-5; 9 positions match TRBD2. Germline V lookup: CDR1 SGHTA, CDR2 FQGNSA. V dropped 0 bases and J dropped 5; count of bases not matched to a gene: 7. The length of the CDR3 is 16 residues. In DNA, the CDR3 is TGTGCCAGCAGCTTAGCCCGCGGGGGGGGTGCGGAGACCCAGTACTTC. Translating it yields CASSLARGGGAETQYF.

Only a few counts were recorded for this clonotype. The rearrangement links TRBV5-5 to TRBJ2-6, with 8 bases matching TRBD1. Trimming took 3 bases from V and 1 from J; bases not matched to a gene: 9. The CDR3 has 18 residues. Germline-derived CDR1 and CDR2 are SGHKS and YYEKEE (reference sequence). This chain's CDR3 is CASSSRDRGGSGANVLTF. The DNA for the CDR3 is TGTGCCAGCAGCTCCCGTGACAGGGGTGGTTCTGGGGCCAACGTCCTGACTTTC. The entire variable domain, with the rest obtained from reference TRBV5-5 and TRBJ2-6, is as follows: DAGVTQSPTHLIKTRGQQVTLRCSPISGHKSVSWYQQVLGQGPQFIFQYYEKEERGRGNFPDRFSARQFPNYSSELNVNALLLGDSALYLCASSSRDRGGSGANVLTFGAGSRLTVL.

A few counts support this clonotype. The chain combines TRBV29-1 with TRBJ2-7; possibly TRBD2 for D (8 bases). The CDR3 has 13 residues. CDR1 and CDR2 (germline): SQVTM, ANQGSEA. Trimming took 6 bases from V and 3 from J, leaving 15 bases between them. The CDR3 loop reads CSVPGGLGYEQYV. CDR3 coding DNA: TGCAGCGTCCCAGGGGGACTAGGCTACGAGCAGTACGTC.

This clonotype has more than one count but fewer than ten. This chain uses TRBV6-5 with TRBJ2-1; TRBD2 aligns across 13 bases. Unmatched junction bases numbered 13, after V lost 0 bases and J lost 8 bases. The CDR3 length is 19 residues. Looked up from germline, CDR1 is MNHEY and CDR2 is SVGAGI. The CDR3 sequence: CASSYSYKRLAGGFHEQFF. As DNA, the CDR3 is TGTGCCAGCAGTTACTCCTACAAACGACTAGCGGGAGGTTTCCATGAGCAGTTCTTC.

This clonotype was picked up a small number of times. The CDR3 sequence is CASSPAWTGNNSPLHF. The CDR3 nucleotides read TGTGCCAGCAGCCCTGCATGGACAGGGAATAATTCACCCCTCCACTTT. The chain uses TRBV7-2 and TRBJ1-6; TRBD1 agrees at 8 bases. Unmatched junction bases numbered 8, after V lost 5 bases and J lost 5 bases. Germline loops: CDR1 SGHTA, CDR2 FQGNSA. The CDR3 totals 16 residues.

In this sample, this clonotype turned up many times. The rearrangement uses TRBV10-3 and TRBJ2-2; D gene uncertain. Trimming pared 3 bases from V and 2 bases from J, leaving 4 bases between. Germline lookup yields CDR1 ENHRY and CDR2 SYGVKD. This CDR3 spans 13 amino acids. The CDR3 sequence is CAISDSNTGELFF. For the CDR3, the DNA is TGTGCCATCAGTGACAGTAACACCGGGGAGCTGTTTTTT.

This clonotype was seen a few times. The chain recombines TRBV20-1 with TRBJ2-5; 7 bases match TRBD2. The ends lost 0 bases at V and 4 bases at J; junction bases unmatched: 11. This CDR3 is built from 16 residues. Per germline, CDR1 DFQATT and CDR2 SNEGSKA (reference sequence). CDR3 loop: CSARDMVREPPETQYF. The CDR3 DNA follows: TGCAGTGCTAGAGATATGGTGCGGGAGCCTCCAGAGACCCAGTACTTC.

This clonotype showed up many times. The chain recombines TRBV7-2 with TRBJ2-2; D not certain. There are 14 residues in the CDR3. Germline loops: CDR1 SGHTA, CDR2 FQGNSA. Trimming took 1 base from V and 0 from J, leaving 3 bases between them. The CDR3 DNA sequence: TGTGCCAGCAGCTTAGTCACGAACACCGGGGAGCTGTTTTTT. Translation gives CASSLVTNTGELFF. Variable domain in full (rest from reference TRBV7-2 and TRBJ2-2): GAGVSQSPSNKVTEKGKDVELRCDPISGHTALYWYRQSLGQGLEFLIYFQGNSAPDKSGLPSDRFSAERTGGSVSTLTIQRTQQEDSAVYLCASSLVTNTGELFFGEGSRLTVL.

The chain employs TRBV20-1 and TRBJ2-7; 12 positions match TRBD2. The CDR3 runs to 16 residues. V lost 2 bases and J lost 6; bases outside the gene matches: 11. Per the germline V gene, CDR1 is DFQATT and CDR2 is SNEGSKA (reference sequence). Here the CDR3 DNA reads TGCAGTGCTAGATCTAGCGGGAGGGCCCTCAAAGGCGAGCAGTACGTC. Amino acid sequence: CSARSSGRALKGEQYV.

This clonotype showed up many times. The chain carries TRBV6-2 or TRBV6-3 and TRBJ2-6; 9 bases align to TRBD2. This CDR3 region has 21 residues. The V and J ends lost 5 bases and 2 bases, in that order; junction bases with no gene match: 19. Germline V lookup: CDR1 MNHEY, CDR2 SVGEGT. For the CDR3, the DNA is TGTGCCAGCAGTCCCCTTCTCAGGGGGGCTAGCGGGGATGCTGGGGCCAACGTCCTGACTTTC. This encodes CASSPLLRGASGDAGANVLTF.

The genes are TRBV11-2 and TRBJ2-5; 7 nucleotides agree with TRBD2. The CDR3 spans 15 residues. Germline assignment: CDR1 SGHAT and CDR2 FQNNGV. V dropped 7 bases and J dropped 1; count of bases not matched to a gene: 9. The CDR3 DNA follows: TGTGCCAGCACCTGGGGACTACGCCTCCAAGAGACCCAGTACTTC. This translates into CASTWGLRLQETQYF. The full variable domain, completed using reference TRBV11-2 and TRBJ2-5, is EAGVAQSPRYKIIEKRQSVAFWCNPISGHATLYWYQQILGQGPKLLIQFQNNGVVDDSQLPKDRFSAERLKGVDSTLKIQPAKLEDSAVYLCASTWGLRLQETQYFGPGTRLLVL.

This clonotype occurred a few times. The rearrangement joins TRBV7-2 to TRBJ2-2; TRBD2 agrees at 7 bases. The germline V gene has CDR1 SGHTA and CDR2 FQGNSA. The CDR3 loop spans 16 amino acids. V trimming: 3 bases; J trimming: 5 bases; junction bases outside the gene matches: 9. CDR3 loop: CASSFLADWRTGELFF. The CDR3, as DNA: TGTGCCAGCAGCTTCCTAGCGGATTGGAGGACCGGGGAGCTGTTTTTT.

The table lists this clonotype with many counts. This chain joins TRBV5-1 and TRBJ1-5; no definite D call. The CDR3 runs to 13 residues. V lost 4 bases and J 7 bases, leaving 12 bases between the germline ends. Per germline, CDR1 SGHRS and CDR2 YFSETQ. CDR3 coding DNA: TGCGCCAGCAGCGCAGACGGGCCCCAGCCCCAGCATTTT. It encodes CASSADGPQPQHF.

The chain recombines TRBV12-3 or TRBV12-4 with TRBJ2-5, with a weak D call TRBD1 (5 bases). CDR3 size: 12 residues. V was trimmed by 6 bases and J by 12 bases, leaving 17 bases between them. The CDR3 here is CASSPTVGNKYF. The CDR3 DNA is TGTGCCAGCAGCCCGACAGTGGGGAATAAGTACTTC.

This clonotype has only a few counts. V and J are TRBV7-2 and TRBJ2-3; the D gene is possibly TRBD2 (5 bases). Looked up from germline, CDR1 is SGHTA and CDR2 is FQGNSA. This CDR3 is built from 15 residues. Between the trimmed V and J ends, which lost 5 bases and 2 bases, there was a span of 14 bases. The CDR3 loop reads CASSLGVFLTDTQYF. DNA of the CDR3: TGTGCCAGCAGCCTCGGGGTCTTCCTCACAGATACGCAGTATTTT.

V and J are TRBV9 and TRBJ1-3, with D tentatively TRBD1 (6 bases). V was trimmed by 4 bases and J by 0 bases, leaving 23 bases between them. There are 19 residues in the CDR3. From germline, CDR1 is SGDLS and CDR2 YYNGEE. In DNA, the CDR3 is TGTGCCAGCAGCATCGCGGACAGATCCATCCCTCTCTCTGGAAACACCATATATTTT. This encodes CASSIADRSIPLSGNTIYF.

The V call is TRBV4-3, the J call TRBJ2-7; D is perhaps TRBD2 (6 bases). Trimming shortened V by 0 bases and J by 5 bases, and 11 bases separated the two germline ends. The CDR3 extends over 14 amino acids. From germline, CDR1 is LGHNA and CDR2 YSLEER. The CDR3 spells CASSQDRGWDEQYF. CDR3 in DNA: TGCGCCAGCAGCCAAGACCGGGGGTGGGACGAGCAGTACTTC.

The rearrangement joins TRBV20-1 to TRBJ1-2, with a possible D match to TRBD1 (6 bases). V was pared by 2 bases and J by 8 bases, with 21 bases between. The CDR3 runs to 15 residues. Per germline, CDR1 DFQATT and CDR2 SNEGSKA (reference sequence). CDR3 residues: CSARKETGFWGGYTF. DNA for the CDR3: TGCAGTGCTAGAAAGGAGACAGGTTTCTGGGGAGGCTACACCTTC.